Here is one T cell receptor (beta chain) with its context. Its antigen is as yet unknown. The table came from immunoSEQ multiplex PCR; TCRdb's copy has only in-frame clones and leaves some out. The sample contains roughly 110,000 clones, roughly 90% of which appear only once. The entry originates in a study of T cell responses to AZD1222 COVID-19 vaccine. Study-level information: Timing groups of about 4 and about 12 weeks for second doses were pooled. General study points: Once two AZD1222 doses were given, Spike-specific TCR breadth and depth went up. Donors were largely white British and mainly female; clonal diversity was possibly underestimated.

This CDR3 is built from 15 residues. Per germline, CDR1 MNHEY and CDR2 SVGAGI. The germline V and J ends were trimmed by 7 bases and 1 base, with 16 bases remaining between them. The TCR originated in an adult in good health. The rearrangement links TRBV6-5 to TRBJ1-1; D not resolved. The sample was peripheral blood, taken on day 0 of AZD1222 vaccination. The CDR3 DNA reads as TGTGCCAGCAAACCCGGAGCCAGGCAGAACACTGAAGCTTTCTTT. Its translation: CASKPGARQNTEAFF.